This passage covers 12 T cell receptor beta chains from one sample sequenced in a study of blood T cell repertoires in COVID-19. Method: immunoSEQ multiplex PCR; TCRdb's copy keeps in-frame clones and lacks some. The sample consists of a few hundred thousand clones, roughly 80% of them appearing once. Sequencing used PBMCs or T cells enriched from blood (not recorded which). The origin of the receptors is a man in his forties who had been exposed to COVID-19.

This clone came up once. The rearrangement uses TRBV19 and TRBJ1-1, with TRBD1 as a possible D gene (6 bases). V was shortened by 8 bases and J by 6 bases, with 19 bases between the two germline ends. The CDR3 has 14 amino acids. The germline gives CDR1 LNHDA, CDR2 SQIVND (reference sequence). This CDR3 is CASVLAGGQAEAFF. The CDR3 bases are TGTGCCAGTGTCTTAGCCGGGGGGCAGGCTGAAGCTTTCTTT.

This sequence joins TRBV6-5 and TRBJ1-6; possible D gene TRBD1, 6 bases. The CDR3 is 13 amino acids. Germline loops: CDR1 MNHEY, CDR2 SVGAGI. V dropped 10 bases and J dropped 7 bases, with 14 bases sitting between them. The CDR3 spells CATRTGINSPLHF. The CDR3 DNA follows: TGTGCCACCAGAACAGGGATAAATTCACCCCTCCACTTT.

This clone was found once. V gene TRBV4-2 combines with J gene TRBJ2-5; tentative D call: TRBD2 (5 bases). The germline gives CDR1 LGHNA, CDR2 YNFKEQ. This CDR3 comprises 15 residues. V shed 1 base and J shed 7 bases, with 16 bases lying between them. The CDR3 protein is CASSQVSAGVGTQYF. CDR3 coding DNA: TGTGCCAGCAGCCAAGTCTCAGCCGGGGTAGGGACCCAGTACTTC.

The J gene is TRBJ2-3, the V gene TRBV13; a weak D match, TRBD2 (6 bases). V was pared by 2 bases and J by 6 bases, with 12 bases between. The germline CDR1 and CDR2 sequences are PRHDT and FYEKMQ (reference sequence). The CDR3 is 14 residues long. The CDR3 reads CASSLTAGMDTQYF. The CDR3 DNA reads as TGTGCCAGCAGCTTAACAGCGGGTATGGATACGCAGTATTTT.

The chain carries TRBV7-3 and TRBJ2-2; 7 bases match TRBD2. Losses at the gene ends were 6 bases for V and 7 bases for J; bases not matched to a gene: 5. The germline CDR1 and CDR2 sequences are SGHTA and FQGTGA. There are 13 residues in the CDR3. This CDR3 reads CASRQTSNGELFF. CDR3 DNA: TGTGCCAGCAGACAGACTAGCAACGGGGAGCTGTTTTTT.

V is TRBV21-1 and J is TRBJ2-7; TRBD2 is the table's D call, not checked against the DNA. TRBV21-1 corresponds to a pseudogene. The CDR3 covers 15 residues. The CDR3 reads CASSPQLAANYEQYF. CDR3 DNA sequence: TGTGCCAGCAGCCCCCAACTAGCAGCTAACTACGAGCAGTACTTC.

The chain joins TRBV27 to TRBJ2-3; a weak D match, TRBD2 (6 bases). Germline V gives CDR1 MNHEY, CDR2 SMNVEV (reference sequence). CDR3 length equals 14 residues. Trimming removed 3 bases from V and 4 bases from J, with 11 bases in between. Here the CDR3 DNA reads TGTGCCAGCAGTTTGAGGGGAGGTTCAGATACGCAGTATTTT. It translates to CASSLRGGSDTQYF.

Written as DNA, the CDR3 is TGTGCCACCAGTGAGGACAGGGGGCCGAATGGCTACACCTTC. Protein sequence: CATSEDRGPNGYTF. This sequence joins TRBV15 and TRBJ1-2; TRBD1 agrees at 11 bases. Germline lookup yields CDR1 LNHNV and CDR2 YYDKDF (reference sequence). V shed 6 bases and J 6 bases; nucleotides not matched to a gene: 6. The CDR3 runs to 14 residues. Full variable domain (remainder filled in from reference TRBV15 and TRBJ1-2): DAMVIQNPRYQVTQFGKPVTLSCSQTLNHNVMYWYQQKSSQAPKLLFHYYDKDFNNEADTPDNFQSRRPNTSFCFLDIRSPGLGDTAMYLCATSEDRGPNGYTFGSGTRLTVV.

This chain joins TRBV9 and TRBJ1-5, with D maybe TRBD1 (5 bases). Germline CDR1 is SGDLS and CDR2 is YYNGEE. CDR3 length: 15 amino acids. With 4 bases removed from V and 5 bases from J, the gap between germline ends came to 16 bases. CDR3 sequence (DNA): TGTGCCAGCAGCCTCGACGGCAGGGAAGATCAGCCCCAGCATTTT. Translation: CASSLDGREDQPQHF. Full variable domain (missing parts from reference TRBV9 and TRBJ1-5): DSGVTQTPKHLITATGQRVTLRCSPRSGDLSVYWYQQSLDQGLQFLIQYYNGEERAKGNILERFSAQQFPDLHSELNLSSLELGDSALYFCASSLDGREDQPQHFGDGTRLSIL.

The J gene is TRBJ1-2, the V gene TRBV19, with 7 bases matching TRBD1. The V gene's germline CDR1 is LNHDA and CDR2 SQIVND (reference sequence). The V and J ends lost 7 bases and 7 bases, in that order; junction bases with no gene match: 12. CDR3 length: 14 amino acids. CDR3 sequence (DNA): TGTGCCAGTAAGCTAGGGGGCGTCGACTCTGGCTACACCTTC. Amino acid sequence: CASKLGGVDSGYTF.

The gene calls are TRBV5-1 and TRBJ1-2, with 8 bases aligning to TRBD1. This CDR3 spans 13 amino acids. After removal of 1 base from V and 6 bases from J, the junction contained 2 bases not matched to a gene. The germline CDR1 and CDR2 sequences are SGHRS and YFSETQ. CDR3: CASSLNRGDGYTF. The CDR3 DNA reads as TGCGCCAGCAGCTTGAACAGGGGGGATGGCTACACCTTC.

This clone has more than one count but fewer than ten. The V gene is TRBV6-5, the J gene TRBJ2-1; TRBD1 agrees at 9 bases. The CDR3 spans 14 residues. V gave up 6 bases and J gave up 4 bases; unmatched junction bases: 4. Germline V CDR1 and CDR2: MNHEY, SVGAGI. CDR3 bases: TGTGCCAGCAGGGACAGGGGCCTTTACAATGAGCAGTTCTTC. It codes for CASRDRGLYNEQFF.